The rows below give T cell receptor beta chains drawn from one sample of a study of T cells in Graves' hyperthyroidism and ophthalmopathy. One entry per CDR3 protein, called by TCRdb with MiXCR from the multiplex PCR reads. The sample lists under 400,000 distinct CDR3 sequences, over 15% seen once, with 45% to 50% in the top ten. Sequencing used blood. The receptors were gathered from a woman in her 50s with Graves' hyperthyroidism. The CDR3 runs from the conserved cysteine through the conserved F or W. A D gene is named only where the DNA matches it firmly. Size values are once, few and many counts, or a class for expanded clones, and some rows have none.

d_call j_call clone_size v_call cdr3_aa cdr3_nt
. TRBJ1-1 . TRBV9 CASSPTGPEAFF TGTGCCAGCAGCCCCACGGGGCCTGAAGCTTTCTTT
. TRBJ1-2 . TRBV6-4 CASSYTEGGGMTGYTF TGTGCCAGCAGTTACACAGAGGGTGGAGGAATGACTGGCTACACCTTC
. TRBJ2-7 many TRBV28 CASSLARLRVYEQYF TGTGCCAGCAGTTTGGCTCGTCTCCGGGTCTACGAGCAGTACTTC
. TRBJ2-1 . TRBV5-1 CASSSTIANEQFF TGCGCCAGCAGCTCAACCATCGCAAATGAGCAGTTCTTC
TRBD2 TRBJ2-5 . TRBV19 CASTSTTSGGKETQYF TGTGCCAGTACCTCAACGACTAGCGGGGGGAAAGAGACCCAGTACTTC
. TRBJ1-1 few TRBV7-9 CASSLVLGANTEAFF TGTGCCAGCAGCTTAGTACTGGGAGCGAACACTGAAGCTTTCTTT
TRBD1 TRBJ1-3 many TRBV28 CASSQGVSGNTIYF TGTGCCAGCAGTCAGGGGGTCTCTGGAAACACCATATATTTT
. TRBJ1-1 many TRBV18 CASSPMGRNTEAFF TGTGCCAGCTCACCTATGGGACGGAACACTGAAGCTTTCTTT
. TRBJ2-3 many TRBV2 CASRNPGNPLDTQYF TGTGCCAGCAGGAACCCCGGGAACCCCCTAGATACGCAGTATTTT
. TRBJ2-4 . TRBV3-1 CASSYMLAKNIQYF TGTGCCAGCAGCTACATGCTAGCCAAAAACATTCAGTACTTC
TRBD1 TRBJ2-1 many TRBV11-2 CASSRLGQSYNEQFF TGTGCCAGCAGCCGGTTGGGACAGTCCTACAATGAGCAGTTCTTC
. TRBJ1-2 . TRBV28 CASSLEPVAVRNYGYTF TGTGCCAGCAGTTTAGAGCCAGTTGCGGTGAGGAACTATGGCTACACCTTC
. TRBJ1-4 . TRBV5-4 CASREYSEHATNEKLFF TGTGCCAGCAGGGAATACAGCGAACATGCAACTAATGAAAAACTGTTTTTT
TRBD1 TRBJ1-2 many TRBV2 CASSVGTGFGYTF TGTGCCAGCAGTGTCGGGACAGGGTTTGGCTACACCTTC
TRBD1 TRBJ2-1 few TRBV6-2/TRBV6-3 CASNDRGPNYEQFF TGTGCCAGCAACGACAGGGGCCCGAACTATGAGCAGTTCTTC
. TRBJ2-7 . TRBV5-1 CASSFSPTSSYEQYF TGCGCCAGCAGCTTTAGCCCGACCAGCTCCTACGAGCAGTACTTC
. TRBJ2-5 . TRBV20-1 CSVPRGAWETQYF TGCAGTGTCCCAAGGGGGGCCTGGGAGACCCAGTACTTC
TRBD2 TRBJ2-3 few TRBV6-1 CASSPVAGITDTQYF TGTGCCAGCAGCCCCGTAGCGGGGATCACAGATACGCAGTATTTT
TRBD2 TRBJ2-5 . TRBV5-1 CASSRRLAGGTYQETQYF TGCGCCAGCAGCCGCCGACTAGCGGGGGGGACGTACCAAGAGACCCAGTACTTC
TRBD1 TRBJ2-1 many TRBV12-3/TRBV12-4 CASTSDRDNEQFF TGTGCCAGCACCAGCGACAGGGACAATGAGCAGTTCTTC
TRBD2 TRBJ2-1 many TRBV13 CASSDQPGLAGNEQFF TGTGCCAGCAGCGATCAACCGGGACTAGCGGGAAATGAGCAGTTCTTC
TRBD2 TRBJ2-1 . TRBV20-1 CSARRREGPNEQFF TGCAGTGCTAGGAGGCGGGAGGGCCCGAATGAGCAGTTCTTC
TRBD1 TRBJ1-1 many TRBV6-1 CASSLQAGGRTEAFF TGTGCCAGCAGCCTACAAGCAGGGGGTCGGACTGAAGCTTTCTTT
. TRBJ1-6 . TRBV3-1 CASSQDLTPGSSPLHF TGTGCCAGCAGCCAAGACCTAACACCGGGAAGTTCACCCCTCCACTTT
TRBD1 TRBJ2-3 . TRBV27 CASSPWDRTFSTDTQYF TGTGCCAGCAGCCCTTGGGACAGAACTTTTAGCACAGATACGCAGTATTTT
TRBD1 TRBJ2-7 many TRBV7-9 CASSDRDSPYEQYF TGTGCCAGCAGCGACCGGGACAGTCCCTACGAGCAGTACTTC
. TRBJ2-2 . TRBV7-9 CASSLEGGAFEELFF TGTGCCAGCAGCTTGGAGGGGGGCGCCTTCGAGGAGCTGTTTTTT
TRBD1 TRBJ2-1 many TRBV10-3 CAISESGTVYNEQFF TGTGCCATCAGTGAGTCCGGGACAGTTTACAATGAGCAGTTCTTC